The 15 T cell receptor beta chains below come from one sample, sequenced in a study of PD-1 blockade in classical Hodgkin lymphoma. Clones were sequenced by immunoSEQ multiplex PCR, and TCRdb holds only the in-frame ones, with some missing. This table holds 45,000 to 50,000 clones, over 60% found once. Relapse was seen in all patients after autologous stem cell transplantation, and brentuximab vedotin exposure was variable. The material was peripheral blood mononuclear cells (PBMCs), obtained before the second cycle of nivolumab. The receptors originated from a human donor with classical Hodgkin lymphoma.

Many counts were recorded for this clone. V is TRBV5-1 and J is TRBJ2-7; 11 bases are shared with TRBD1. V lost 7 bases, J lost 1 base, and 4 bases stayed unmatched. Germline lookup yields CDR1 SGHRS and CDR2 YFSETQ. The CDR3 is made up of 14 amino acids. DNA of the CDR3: TGCGCCAGCGCGGGGGACAGGGGGTCCTACGAGCAGTACTTC. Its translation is CASAGDRGSYEQYF.

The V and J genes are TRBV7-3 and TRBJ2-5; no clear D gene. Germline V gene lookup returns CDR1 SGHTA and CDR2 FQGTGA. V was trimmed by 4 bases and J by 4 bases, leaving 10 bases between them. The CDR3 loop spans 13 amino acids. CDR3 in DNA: TGTGCCAGCAGCTCTCGGCCGGGAGAGACCCAGTACTTC. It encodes CASSSRPGETQYF.

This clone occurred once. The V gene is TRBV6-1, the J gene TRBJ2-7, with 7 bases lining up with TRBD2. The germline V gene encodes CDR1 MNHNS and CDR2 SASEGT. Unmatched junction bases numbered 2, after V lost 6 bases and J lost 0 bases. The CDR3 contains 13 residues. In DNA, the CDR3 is TGTGCCAGCAGGGGGGGGAGCTCCTACGAGCAGTACTTC. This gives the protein CASRGGSSYEQYF.

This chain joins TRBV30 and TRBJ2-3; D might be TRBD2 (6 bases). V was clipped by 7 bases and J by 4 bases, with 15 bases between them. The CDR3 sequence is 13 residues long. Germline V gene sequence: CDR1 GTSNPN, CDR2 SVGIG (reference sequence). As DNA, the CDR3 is TGTGCCTACGGGGGTCCCCTTTCAGATACGCAGTATTTT. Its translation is CAYGGPLSDTQYF.

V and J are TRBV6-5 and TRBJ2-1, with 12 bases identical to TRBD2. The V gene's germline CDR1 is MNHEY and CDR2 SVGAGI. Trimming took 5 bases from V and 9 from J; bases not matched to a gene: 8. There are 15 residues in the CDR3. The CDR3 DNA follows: TGTGCCAGCAGTCAGCAGACTAGCGGGGGATTTGAGCAGTTCTTC. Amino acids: CASSQQTSGGFEQFF.

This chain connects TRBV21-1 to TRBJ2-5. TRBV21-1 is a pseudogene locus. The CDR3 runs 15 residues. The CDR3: CASSTGVRPQETQYF. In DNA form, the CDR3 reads TGTGCCAGCAGTACGGGCGTGAGACCCCAAGAGACCCAGTACTTC.

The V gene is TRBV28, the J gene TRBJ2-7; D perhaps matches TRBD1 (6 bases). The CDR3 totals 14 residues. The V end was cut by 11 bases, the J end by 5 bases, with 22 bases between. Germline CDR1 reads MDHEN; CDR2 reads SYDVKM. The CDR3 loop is CARLKGHKVHEQYF. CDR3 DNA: TGTGCCCGCCTTAAGGGACACAAGGTCCACGAGCAGTACTTC. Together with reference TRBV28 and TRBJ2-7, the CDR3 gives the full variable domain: DVKVTQSSRYLVKRTGEKVFLECVQDMDHENMFWYRQDPGLGLRLIYFSYDVKMKEKGDIPEGYSVSREKKERFSLILESASTNQTSMYLCARLKGHKVHEQYFGPGTRLTVT.

CDR3 DNA: TGTGCCAGCAGCACCGCGGACAGCCCAGGATACGAGCAGTACTTC. Encoded protein: CASSTADSPGYEQYF. This chain links TRBV5-4 with TRBJ2-7; TRBD1 might be the D (6 bases). V was shortened by 4 bases and J by 4 bases, with 18 bases between the two germline ends. The CDR3 consists of 15 residues. CDR1 and CDR2 from the germline V gene are SGHNT and YYREEE (reference sequence).

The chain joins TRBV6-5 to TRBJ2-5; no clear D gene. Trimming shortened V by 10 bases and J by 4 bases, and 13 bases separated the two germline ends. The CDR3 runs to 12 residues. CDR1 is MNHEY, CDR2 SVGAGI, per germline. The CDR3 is CATQKLGETQYF. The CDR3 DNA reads TGTGCCACCCAAAAACTGGGAGAGACCCAGTACTTC.

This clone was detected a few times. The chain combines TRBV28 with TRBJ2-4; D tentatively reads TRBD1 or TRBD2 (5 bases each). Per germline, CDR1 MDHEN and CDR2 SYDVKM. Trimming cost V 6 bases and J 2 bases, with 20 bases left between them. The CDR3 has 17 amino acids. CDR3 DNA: TGTGCCAGCAGCCCCAGTTGGGGGAGAGGGACCAAAAACATTCAGTACTTC. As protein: CASSPSWGRGTKNIQYF. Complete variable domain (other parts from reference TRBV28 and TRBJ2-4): DVKVTQSSRYLVKRTGEKVFLECVQDMDHENMFWYRQDPGLGLRLIYFSYDVKMKEKGDIPEGYSVSREKKERFSLILESASTNQTSMYLCASSPSWGRGTKNIQYFGAGTRLSVL.

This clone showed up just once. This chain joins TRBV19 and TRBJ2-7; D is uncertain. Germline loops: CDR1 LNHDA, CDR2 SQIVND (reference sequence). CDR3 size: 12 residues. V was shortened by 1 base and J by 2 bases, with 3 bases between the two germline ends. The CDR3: CASSIVAYEQYF. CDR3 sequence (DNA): TGTGCCAGTAGTATAGTGGCCTACGAGCAGTACTTC. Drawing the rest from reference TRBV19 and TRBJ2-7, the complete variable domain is DGGITQSPKYLFRKEGQNVTLSCEQNLNHDAMYWYRQDPGQGLRLIYYSQIVNDFQKGDIAEGYSVSREKKESFPLTVTSAQKNPTAFYLCASSIVAYEQYFGPGTRLTVT.

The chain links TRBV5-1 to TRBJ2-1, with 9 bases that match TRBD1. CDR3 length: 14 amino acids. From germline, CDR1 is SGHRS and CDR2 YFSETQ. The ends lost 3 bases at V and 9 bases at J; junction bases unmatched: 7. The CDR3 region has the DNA TGCGCCAGCAGCTCTACAGGGGGCTCGGTTGAGCAGTTCTTC. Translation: CASSSTGGSVEQFF. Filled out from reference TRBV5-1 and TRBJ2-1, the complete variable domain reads KAGVTQTPRYLIKTRGQQVTLSCSPISGHRSVSWYQQTPGQGLQFLFEYFSETQRNKGNFPGRFSGRQFSNSRSEMNVSTLELGDSALYLCASSSTGGSVEQFFGPGTRLTVL.

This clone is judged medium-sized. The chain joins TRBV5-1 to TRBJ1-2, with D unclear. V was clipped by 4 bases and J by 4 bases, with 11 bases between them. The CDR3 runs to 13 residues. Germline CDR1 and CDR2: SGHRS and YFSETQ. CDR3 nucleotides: TGCGCCAGCAGCGAATCGACTGGCTATGGCTACACCTTC. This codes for CASSESTGYGYTF.

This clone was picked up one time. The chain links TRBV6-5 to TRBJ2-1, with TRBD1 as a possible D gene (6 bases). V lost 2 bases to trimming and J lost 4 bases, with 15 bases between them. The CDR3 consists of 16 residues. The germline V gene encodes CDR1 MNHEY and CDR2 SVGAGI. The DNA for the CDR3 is TGTGCCAGCAGTTACCTCACGACGACAGGTTACAATGAGCAGTTCTTC. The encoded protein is CASSYLTTTGYNEQFF.

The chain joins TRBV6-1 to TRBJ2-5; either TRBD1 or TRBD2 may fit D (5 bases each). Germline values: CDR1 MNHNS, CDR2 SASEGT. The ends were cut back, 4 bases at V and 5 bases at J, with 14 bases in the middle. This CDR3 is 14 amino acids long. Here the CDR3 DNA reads TGTGCCAGCAGTGTGGACGGGGCCCGTGAGACCCAGTACTTC. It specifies CASSVDGARETQYF.